Below are 8 T cell receptor beta chains sequenced from a single sample in a study of blood T cell repertoires in COVID-19. The data were produced by immunoSEQ multiplex PCR, yet TCRdb's version contains in-frame clones alone and is incomplete. The sample consists of over 350,000 clones, 70% to 90% of them appearing once. The specimen was PBMCs or T cells enriched from blood (not recorded which). These receptors were collected from a woman younger than 35 with acute COVID-19.

This chain connects TRBV4-1 to TRBJ1-1, with TRBD1 matching over 8 bases. Trimming cost V 3 bases and J 5 bases; bases outside gene matches: 8. This CDR3 has 15 amino acids. The germline V gene has CDR1 MGHRA and CDR2 YSYEKL. CDR3 sequence: CASSHDRGGGTEAFF. CDR3 nucleotides: TGCGCCAGCAGCCATGACAGGGGAGGAGGGACTGAAGCTTTCTTT.

The V and J genes are TRBV5-6 and TRBJ1-3; D not certain. V was pared by 0 bases and J by 0 bases, with 7 bases between. This CDR3 has 15 amino acids. CDR1 and CDR2 from the germline V gene are SGHDT and YYEEEE. The CDR3 spells CASSLVRNSGNTIYF. CDR3 in DNA: TGTGCCAGCAGCTTGGTCAGGAACTCTGGAAACACCATATATTTT.

The chain is built from TRBV19 and TRBJ2-3, with D perhaps TRBD1 (6 bases). Trimming cost V 3 bases and J 0 bases, with 10 bases left between them. The germline CDR1 and CDR2 sequences are LNHDA and SQIVND (reference sequence). This CDR3 contains 15 residues. CDR3 sequence: CASSMAGTSTDTQYF. The CDR3 DNA reads TGTGCCAGTAGTATGGCAGGGACAAGCACAGATACGCAGTATTTT.

The chain carries TRBV6-5 and TRBJ2-7, with 12 nucleotides matching TRBD2. The junction had 4 bases not matched to a gene; V was cut back by 0 bases and J by 10 bases. Per the germline V gene, CDR1 is MNHEY and CDR2 is SVGAGI. The length of the CDR3 is 14 residues. The CDR3 nucleotides are TGTGCCAGCAGTTACTCAGGACTAGCGGGGAAACAGTACTTC. As protein: CASSYSGLAGKQYF.

This sequence joins TRBV19 and TRBJ1-4; 7 bases align to TRBD1. The CDR3 runs to 13 residues. Germline values: CDR1 LNHDA, CDR2 SQIVND (reference sequence). The V and J ends lost 3 bases and 9 bases, in that order; junction bases with no gene match: 4. The CDR3 DNA follows: TGTGCCAGTAGTATTTCACAGGGGAAAAAACTGTTTTTT. This sequence encodes CASSISQGKKLFF.

Only a few counts were recorded for this clone. The chain recombines TRBV2 with TRBJ1-1, with 9 bases identical to TRBD1. The CDR3 has 15 amino acids. The trim removed 4 bases at V and 4 bases at J, leaving 7 bases unmatched. Germline V gene sequence: CDR1 SNHLY, CDR2 FYNNEI. Here the CDR3 reads CASSADRGDSTEAFF. The CDR3 DNA is TGTGCCAGCAGTGCGGACAGGGGTGATAGCACTGAAGCTTTCTTT.

The CDR3 is CAWSVRTGVEKLFF. The DNA for the CDR3 is TGTGCCTGGAGTGTACGGACAGGGGTGGAAAAACTGTTTTTT. The J gene is TRBJ1-4, the V gene TRBV30; 9 nucleotides agree with TRBD1. The CDR3 is made up of 14 amino acids. In germline, CDR1 is GTSNPN, CDR2 SVGIG (reference sequence). The V and J ends lost 0 bases and 8 bases, in that order; junction bases with no gene match: 4.

The chain joins TRBV5-6 to TRBJ2-5; 11 bases map to TRBD1. Germline V CDR1 and CDR2: SGHDT, YYEEEE. The CDR3 is 16 amino acids. J lost 5 bases, V lost 0 bases, and 6 bases had no gene match. CDR3 amino acids: CASSLVMDRGRETQYF. The CDR3 DNA is TGTGCCAGCAGCTTGGTTATGGACAGGGGGCGGGAGACCCAGTACTTC.